Listed below are T cell receptor beta chains from one sample, sequenced in a study of cytomegalovirus exposure and HLA in healthy donors. Data came from immunoSEQ multiplex PCR; TCRdb stores just in-frame clones and leaves some out. The sample has fewer than 100,000 clones; roughly 76% are singletons. Sequencing was done on a sample of PBMCs. The receptors here all came from a female donor in good health and CMV-seronegative. CDR3s include the opening cysteine and the closing phenylalanine or tryptophan. Fields, in order: CDR3 protein, CDR3 DNA, clone size, D gene, J gene, V gene. The D gene is left open where the match is weak. Clone sizes are given selectively: once, few, many, or a class where the clone is expanded.

cdr3_aa: CASSEGLGTRRNEQFF
cdr3_nt: TGCGCCAGCAGTGAGGGACTAGGGACCAGGAGGAATGAGCAGTTCTTC
clone_size: .
d_call: TRBD2
j_call: TRBJ2-1
v_call: TRBV10-1

cdr3_aa: CGSSQEDRGYSNQPQHF
cdr3_nt: TGCGGCAGCAGCCAAGAGGACAGGGGTTATAGCAATCAGCCCCAGCATTTT
clone_size: .
d_call: TRBD1
j_call: TRBJ1-5
v_call: TRBV4-3

cdr3_aa: CAGGEQGLSSYEQYF
cdr3_nt: TGTGCCGGAGGTGAACAGGGCCTAAGCTCCTACGAGCAGTACTTC
clone_size: .
d_call: .
j_call: TRBJ2-7
v_call: TRBV11-2

cdr3_aa: CASSPRQGDGELFF
cdr3_nt: TGCGCCAGCAGCCCCAGACAGGGGGACGGGGAGCTGTTTTTT
clone_size: .
d_call: TRBD1
j_call: TRBJ2-2
v_call: TRBV4-1

cdr3_aa: CASSTLQGPRNEQYF
cdr3_nt: TGTGCCAGCAGCACGCTACAGGGGCCGCGCAACGAGCAGTACTTC
clone_size: .
d_call: TRBD1
j_call: TRBJ2-7
v_call: TRBV11-1

cdr3_aa: CASMEAGGTDTQYF
cdr3_nt: TGTGCCAGCATGGAGGCGGGGGGCACAGATACGCAGTATTTT
clone_size: once
d_call: TRBD2
j_call: TRBJ2-3
v_call: TRBV2

cdr3_aa: CASSFLAGGSTDTQYF
cdr3_nt: TGTGCCAGCAGCTTTCTAGCGGGGGGGAGCACAGATACGCAGTATTTT
clone_size: .
d_call: TRBD2
j_call: TRBJ2-3
v_call: TRBV5-4

cdr3_aa: CASSGTDSHTQYF
cdr3_nt: TGTGCCAGCAGCGGTACCGACTCCCATACGCAGTATTTT
clone_size: .
d_call: .
j_call: TRBJ2-3
v_call: TRBV9

cdr3_aa: CASSHSARGGAMNTEAFF
cdr3_nt: TGCGCCAGCAGCCACTCCGCCCGGGGGGGGGCCATGAACACTGAAGCTTTCTTT
clone_size: .
d_call: .
j_call: TRBJ1-1
v_call: TRBV4-3

cdr3_aa: CAWRGRDRGGNTIYF
cdr3_nt: TGTGCCTGGAGAGGCCGGGACAGGGGTGGAAACACCATATATTTT
clone_size: few
d_call: TRBD1
j_call: TRBJ1-3
v_call: TRBV30

cdr3_aa: CASSITTGWHSGANVLTF
cdr3_nt: TGTGCCAGTAGTATTACGACAGGGTGGCATTCTGGGGCCAACGTCCTGACTTTC
clone_size: .
d_call: TRBD1
j_call: TRBJ2-6
v_call: TRBV19

cdr3_aa: CASSQQEGWTEAFF
cdr3_nt: TGCGCCAGCAGCCAACAGGAGGGTTGGACTGAAGCTTTCTTT
clone_size: .
d_call: .
j_call: TRBJ1-1
v_call: TRBV4-3

cdr3_aa: CASSFARGRNQPQHF
cdr3_nt: TGTGCCAGCAGTTTTGCCAGGGGACGCAATCAGCCCCAGCATTTT
clone_size: .
d_call: .
j_call: TRBJ1-5
v_call: TRBV28

cdr3_aa: CASSVDGAGNQPQHF
cdr3_nt: TGTGCCAGCAGCGTCGATGGGGCTGGCAATCAGCCCCAGCATTTT
clone_size: .
d_call: .
j_call: TRBJ1-5
v_call: TRBV9

cdr3_aa: CASSYGQGATDTQYF
cdr3_nt: TGTGCCAGCAGTTACGGACAGGGGGCAACAGATACGCAGTATTTT
clone_size: .
d_call: TRBD1
j_call: TRBJ2-3
v_call: TRBV7-9

cdr3_aa: CASSLGEYYGYTF
cdr3_nt: TGTGCCAGCAGCCTGGGAGAGTACTATGGCTACACCTTC
clone_size: .
d_call: .
j_call: TRBJ1-2
v_call: TRBV7-9

cdr3_aa: CASSELGTEDGELFF
cdr3_nt: TGCGCCAGCAGTGAGTTGGGGACTGAGGACGGGGAGCTGTTTTTT
clone_size: few
d_call: .
j_call: TRBJ2-2
v_call: TRBV10-1

cdr3_aa: CASSPRTGWGTEAFF
cdr3_nt: TGTGCCAGCAGCCCACGGACAGGTTGGGGCACTGAAGCTTTCTTT
clone_size: .
d_call: TRBD1
j_call: TRBJ1-1
v_call: TRBV2

cdr3_aa: CASIVCQVEYGNTIYF
cdr3_nt: TGTGCCAGCATCGTCTGCCAGGTGGAATACGGAAACACCATATATTTT
clone_size: .
d_call: .
j_call: TRBJ1-3
v_call: TRBV7-2

cdr3_aa: CASSQKPGTLNTEAFF
cdr3_nt: TGTGCCAGCAGCCAAAAGCCCGGGACACTGAACACTGAAGCTTTCTTT
clone_size: few
d_call: .
j_call: TRBJ1-1
v_call: TRBV14

cdr3_aa: CASSNSRSQPQHF
cdr3_nt: TGTGCCAGCAGCAATAGTAGGAGTCAGCCCCAGCATTTT
clone_size: .
d_call: .
j_call: TRBJ1-5
v_call: TRBV21-1

cdr3_aa: CASSQPRQGVRREQYF
cdr3_nt: TGCGCCAGCAGCCAACCCCGCCAGGGGGTTCGGCGCGAGCAGTACTTC
clone_size: .
d_call: TRBD1
j_call: TRBJ2-7
v_call: TRBV4-1